This TCR beta chain stems from a study of T-cell memory formation after mild COVID-19. Whole-study context: For the most part, TCR clusters were specific to one donor. Findings and caveats of the study: Clones shrinking from day 15 to 85 showed even CD4/CD8 mixes; later expanders tilted CD4+. Contracting CD4+ clones were located mainly in CM and EM, and CD8+ clones in EMRA.

From 5'RACE with constant-segment primers came TCR alpha and TCR beta cDNA libraries that carried sample barcodes and UMIs. TCRdb called the 5' RACE reads again in MiXCR, with one record for every CDR3 protein. The table lists 400,000 to 550,000 distinct CDR3 sequences, around a quarter of them singletons. The CDR3 runs 14 residues. V was pared by 5 bases and J by 3 bases, with 4 bases of the junction left unmatched. Germline assignment: CDR1 LNHNV and CDR2 YYDKDF (reference sequence). Worth noting for this clonotype: Its specificity is unknown.

The genes are TRBV15 and TRBJ1-2, with 9 bases aligning to TRBD1. The TCR originated in an adult woman who had mild COVID-19 (a few samples of this study predate the infection). Cell type and time point are not known. The sequencing sample was made of PBMCs or a T cell subset sorted from them (not recorded which). The CDR3 DNA reads TGTGCCACCAGCGGCGGACAGGGGTACTATGGCTACACCTTC. It codes for CATSGGQGYYGYTF. Full variable domain (missing parts from reference TRBV15 and TRBJ1-2): DAMVIQNPRYQVTQFGKPVTLSCSQTLNHNVMYWYQQKSSQAPKLLFHYYDKDFNNEADTPDNFQSRRPNTSFCFLDIRSPGLGDTAMYLCATSGGQGYYGYTFGSGTRLTVV.